Listed below are T cell receptor beta chains from one sample, sequenced in a study of human T cells and chemical hapten exposure. MiXCR, applied by TCRdb to the RACE reads, yields one record per CDR3 protein. The sample has 300,000 to 400,000 distinct CDR3 sequences; about 7% are singletons. Sequences were derived from whole blood, sampled in connection with sensitization to the hapten diphenylcyclopropenone (DPC). Source of these receptors: a woman aged 18-29 years with alopecia areata. Some clones in this sample may be carry-over from other donors' samples. CDR3s include the opening cysteine and the closing phenylalanine or tryptophan. Fields, in order: V gene, J gene, D gene, CDR3 length, clone size, CDR3 DNA, CDR3 protein. The D gene is left open where the match is weak. Clone size is shown for a subset of rows, as once, few, many or a class of expanded clone.

v_gene: TRBV7-2; j_gene: TRBJ2-3; d_gene: NA; len: 17; abundance: many; CDR3nt: TGTGCCAGCAGCGTCGAAGCGTTCGGGCGGTTCACAGATACGCAGTATTTT; CDR3aa: CASSVEAFGRFTDTQYF
v_gene: TRBV19; j_gene: TRBJ1-5; d_gene: NA; len: 16; abundance: NA; CDR3nt: TGTGCCAGTAGTATAGATCTGACAGCTTACAATCAGCCCCAGCATTTT; CDR3aa: CASSIDLTAYNQPQHF
v_gene: TRBV2; j_gene: TRBJ1-4; d_gene: NA; len: 12; abundance: NA; CDR3nt: TGTGCCGGACATCAACAGCCTGAAAAACTGTTTTTT; CDR3aa: CAGHQQPEKLFF
v_gene: TRBV4-1; j_gene: TRBJ2-7; d_gene: TRBD1; len: 15; abundance: few; CDR3nt: TGCGCCAGCAGCCAAGAGGACAGGTCACCGAGCGAGCAGTACTTC; CDR3aa: CASSQEDRSPSEQYF
v_gene: TRBV7-9; j_gene: TRBJ2-3; d_gene: NA; len: 15; abundance: many; CDR3nt: TGTGCCAGCAGCGTCTACAGGGCTGAGACAGATACGCAGTATTTT; CDR3aa: CASSVYRAETDTQYF
v_gene: TRBV28; j_gene: TRBJ2-3; d_gene: TRBD2; len: 14; abundance: many; CDR3nt: TGTGCCAGCAGTTCGAGCGGGGTAGGAGATACGCAGTATTTT; CDR3aa: CASSSSGVGDTQYF
v_gene: TRBV7-9; j_gene: TRBJ1-5; d_gene: NA; len: 12; abundance: few; CDR3nt: TGTGCCAGCAGCTTTCGTCCCCAGCCCCAGCATTTT; CDR3aa: CASSFRPQPQHF
v_gene: TRBV7-2; j_gene: TRBJ2-1; d_gene: NA; len: 17; abundance: NA; CDR3nt: TGTGCCAGCAGCTTAGCGGCGCCAGGAAGCTCCTACAATGAGCAGTTCTTC; CDR3aa: CASSLAAPGSSYNEQFF
v_gene: TRBV6-6; j_gene: TRBJ1-1; d_gene: NA; len: 16; abundance: NA; CDR3nt: TGTGCCAGTATACCTCCCCCCTATGGCATGAACACTGAAGCTTTCTTT; CDR3aa: CASIPPPYGMNTEAFF
v_gene: TRBV7-2; j_gene: TRBJ1-1; d_gene: NA; len: 14; abundance: few; CDR3nt: TGTGCCAGCAGCTTTGGGGTCCAGGGCACTGAAGCTTTCTTT; CDR3aa: CASSFGVQGTEAFF
v_gene: TRBV20-1; j_gene: TRBJ1-1; d_gene: TRBD1; len: 15; abundance: few; CDR3nt: TGCAGTGCTAGAGACGGGGACAGGGGGCACACTGAAGCTTTCTTT; CDR3aa: CSARDGDRGHTEAFF
v_gene: TRBV12-3/TRBV12-4; j_gene: TRBJ2-3; d_gene: TRBD2; len: 16; abundance: NA; CDR3nt: TGTGCCGGCACCTCGACTAGCGGGGGAGGCACAGATACGCAGTATTTT; CDR3aa: CAGTSTSGGGTDTQYF
v_gene: TRBV5-1; j_gene: TRBJ1-1; d_gene: NA; len: 13; abundance: few; CDR3nt: TGCGCCAGCAGCTTCTCCTTGGCTACTGAAGCTTTCTTT; CDR3aa: CASSFSLATEAFF
v_gene: TRBV5-1; j_gene: TRBJ2-7; d_gene: NA; len: 15; abundance: few; CDR3nt: TGCGCCAGCAGCTTGGCCTTGGGGCAAGCCTACGAGCAGTACTTC; CDR3aa: CASSLALGQAYEQYF
v_gene: TRBV9; j_gene: TRBJ2-1; d_gene: NA; len: 16; abundance: many; CDR3nt: TGTGCCAGCAGCGTAAGTGGAACAGGGAGTGTCGATGAGCAGTTCTTC; CDR3aa: CASSVSGTGSVDEQFF
v_gene: TRBV3-1; j_gene: TRBJ2-3; d_gene: NA; len: 13; abundance: many; CDR3nt: TGTGCCAGCAGCCAAGACAGCACAGATACGCAGTATTTT; CDR3aa: CASSQDSTDTQYF
v_gene: TRBV4-1; j_gene: TRBJ1-2; d_gene: NA; len: 16; abundance: few; CDR3nt: TGCGCCAGCAGCCAAGATTCAACAGGACCAAACTATGGCTACACCTTC; CDR3aa: CASSQDSTGPNYGYTF
v_gene: TRBV20-1; j_gene: TRBJ1-2; d_gene: NA; len: 13; abundance: many; CDR3nt: TGCAGTGCCACCGGACAGTCTAACTATGGCTACACCTTC; CDR3aa: CSATGQSNYGYTF
v_gene: TRBV11-3; j_gene: TRBJ2-1; d_gene: TRBD2; len: 17; abundance: few; CDR3nt: TGTGCCAGCAGCTTGTCAACGGGGCTAGCGGGAGCCAATGAGCAGTTCTTC; CDR3aa: CASSLSTGLAGANEQFF
v_gene: TRBV29-1; j_gene: TRBJ1-6; d_gene: TRBD1; len: 14; abundance: many; CDR3nt: TGCAGCGTGCCAACGGGACAGGGGGATTCACCCCTCCACTTT; CDR3aa: CSVPTGQGDSPLHF
v_gene: TRBV5-5; j_gene: TRBJ2-3; d_gene: TRBD2; len: 17; abundance: few; CDR3nt: TGTGCCAGCAGCTTGGATGGGACTAGCGGGGGCACAGATACGCAGTATTTT; CDR3aa: CASSLDGTSGGTDTQYF
v_gene: TRBV5-6; j_gene: TRBJ1-1; d_gene: NA; len: 14; abundance: few; CDR3nt: TGTGCCAGCAGCTTGGGGCAACAAGGGGGTGAAGCTTTCTTT; CDR3aa: CASSLGQQGGEAFF
v_gene: TRBV6-6; j_gene: TRBJ1-2; d_gene: NA; len: 14; abundance: few; CDR3nt: TGTGCCAGCAGTTACGAGGGTCGCCGCTATGGCTACACCTTC; CDR3aa: CASSYEGRRYGYTF
v_gene: TRBV20-1; j_gene: TRBJ1-4; d_gene: NA; len: 14; abundance: NA; CDR3nt: TGCAGTGCTACCGCGGGGGGTTCAGGTGAAAAACTGTTTTTT; CDR3aa: CSATAGGSGEKLFF
v_gene: TRBV27; j_gene: TRBJ1-1; d_gene: NA; len: 14; abundance: NA; CDR3nt: TGTGCCAGCAGTTTGGGGGGGTCCAGGACTGAAGCTTTCTTT; CDR3aa: CASSLGGSRTEAFF
v_gene: TRBV20-1; j_gene: TRBJ1-1; d_gene: TRBD1; len: 13; abundance: few; CDR3nt: TGCAGTCCCTGGACAGGGGAGGGAACTGAAGCTTTCTTT; CDR3aa: CSPWTGEGTEAFF
v_gene: TRBV27; j_gene: TRBJ1-1; d_gene: TRBD1; len: 15; abundance: few; CDR3nt: TGTGCCAGCAGTTCCGGGACAGGCGCGAACACTGAAGCTTTCTTT; CDR3aa: CASSSGTGANTEAFF
v_gene: TRBV6-2/TRBV6-3; j_gene: TRBJ1-1; d_gene: NA; len: 13; abundance: few; CDR3nt: TGTGCCAGCACAATAACCCTCGACACTGAAGCTTTCTTT; CDR3aa: CASTITLDTEAFF